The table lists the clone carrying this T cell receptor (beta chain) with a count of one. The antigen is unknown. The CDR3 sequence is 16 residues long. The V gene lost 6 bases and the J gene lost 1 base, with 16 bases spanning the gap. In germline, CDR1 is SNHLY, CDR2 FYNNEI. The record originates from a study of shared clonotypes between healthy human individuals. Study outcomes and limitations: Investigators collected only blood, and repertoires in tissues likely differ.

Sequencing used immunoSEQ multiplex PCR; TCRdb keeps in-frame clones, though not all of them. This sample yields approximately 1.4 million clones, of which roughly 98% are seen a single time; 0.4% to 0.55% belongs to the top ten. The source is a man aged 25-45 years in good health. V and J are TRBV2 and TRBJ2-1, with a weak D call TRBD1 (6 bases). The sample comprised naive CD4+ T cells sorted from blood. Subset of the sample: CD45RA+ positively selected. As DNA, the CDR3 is TGTGCCAGCAGCCAACAGGGAGTAGGGTCCTACAATGAGCAGTTCTTC. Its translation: CASSQQGVGSYNEQFF.